The 27 T cell receptor beta chains reported below all come from one sample, sequenced in a study of cytomegalovirus exposure and HLA in healthy donors. Measured with immunoSEQ multiplex PCR; TCRdb has only the in-frame clones, and not every one. The sample consists of roughly 330,000 clones, roughly 90% of them appearing once. Sequenced: PBMCs. The receptors here all came from a woman aged 30 to 39 in good health and CMV-seropositive.

The chain employs TRBV5-1 and TRBJ2-4; no definite D call. The V end lost 0 bases, the J end lost 1 base, and 5 bases lay between the germline ends. CDR1 and CDR2 (germline): SGHRS, YFSETQ. The CDR3 covers 14 residues. CDR3 in amino acids: CASSLDPAKNIQYF. The CDR3 nucleotides read TGCGCCAGCAGCTTGGATCCTGCCAAAAACATTCAGTACTTC.

This chain joins TRBV5-6 and TRBJ1-2, with TRBD1 as a possible D gene (6 bases). The CDR3 is 15 amino acids. The germline V gene encodes CDR1 SGHDT and CDR2 YYEEEE. V was clipped by 4 bases and J by 0 bases, with 13 bases between them. The CDR3 sequence: CASSPTGKANYGYTF. CDR3 DNA sequence: TGTGCCAGCAGCCCGACAGGAAAAGCTAACTATGGCTACACCTTC.

The V call is TRBV7-2, the J call TRBJ2-7, with D unresolved. CDR3 length: 13 residues. Germline V gives CDR1 SGHTA, CDR2 FQGNSA. V dropped 0 bases and J dropped 6 bases, with 9 bases sitting between them. CDR3 coding DNA: TGTGCCAGCAGCTTAGCCCAGAAGGGCGAGCAGTACTTC. Residues: CASSLAQKGEQYF.

The chain links TRBV6-5 to TRBJ2-6, with 7 bases matching TRBD1. This CDR3 region has 15 residues. Germline assignment: CDR1 MNHEY and CDR2 SVGAGI. V gave up 4 bases and J gave up 1 base; unmatched junction bases: 1. CDR3 DNA: TGTGCCAGCAGTTCACAGGGGTCTGGGGCCAACGTCCTGACTTTC. Protein sequence: CASSSQGSGANVLTF.

The chain employs TRBV20-1 and TRBJ2-1; TRBD1 is a possible D gene (6 bases). The CDR3 sequence is 11 residues long. With 2 bases removed from V and 9 bases from J, the gap between germline ends came to 8 bases. Germline values: CDR1 DFQATT, CDR2 SNEGSKA (reference sequence). CDR3 sequence reads: CSARKGVEQFF. CDR3 DNA: TGCAGTGCTAGAAAGGGGGTTGAGCAGTTCTTC.

CDR3 sequence (DNA): TGCAGCGTTGAGGGTGGTGGGGCCAACGTCCTGACTTTC. It is translated as CSVEGGGANVLTF. The rearrangement joins TRBV29-1 to TRBJ2-6, with D unclear. The CDR3 is made up of 13 amino acids. CDR1 is SQVTM and CDR2 is ANQGSEA in the germline V gene. Trimming left V 3 bases short and J 3 bases short, with 6 bases between.

This clone was observed once. The chain links TRBV19 to TRBJ1-2; D remains unclear. Germline V gives CDR1 LNHDA, CDR2 SQIVND (reference sequence). Trimming shortened V by 3 bases and J by 4 bases, and 9 bases separated the two germline ends. The CDR3 has 13 residues. The CDR3 region has the DNA TGTGCCAGTAGTATGTGGCCCCTCTATGGCTACACCTTC. It translates to CASSMWPLYGYTF.

The chain recombines TRBV7-9 with TRBJ1-1; 8 bases agree with TRBD1. CDR1 is SEHNR, CDR2 FQNEAQ, per germline (reference sequence). Trimming removed 6 bases from V and 3 bases from J; junction bases left unmatched: 9. The CDR3 is 15 residues long. CDR3 in amino acids: CASRPQGTGDTEAFF. In DNA, the CDR3 is TGTGCCAGCAGGCCACAGGGGACAGGTGACACTGAAGCTTTCTTT.

The sample holds one count of this clone. V and J are TRBV5-5 and TRBJ2-7, with a weak D call TRBD2 (5 bases). The CDR3 has 16 amino acids. Trimming left V 1 base short and J 2 bases short, with 16 bases between. Germline values: CDR1 SGHKS, CDR2 YYEKEE (reference sequence). The CDR3 loop is CASSLPLRLATYEQYF. CDR3 nucleotides: TGTGCCAGCAGCTTGCCACTAAGGTTAGCGACCTACGAGCAGTACTTC.

The chain recombines TRBV11-1 with TRBJ2-7; tentative D call: TRBD1 (5 bases). The germline CDR1 and CDR2 sequences are SGHAT and FQDESV (reference sequence). Trimming took off 3 bases at V and 3 bases at J, with 15 bases between the two ends. This CDR3 comprises 15 residues. CDR3 coding DNA: TGTGCCAGCAGCTTTGATGGGGCGCTCAACTACGAGCAGTACTTC. It encodes CASSFDGALNYEQYF. The complete variable domain, with remaining parts taken from reference TRBV11-1 and TRBJ2-7, reads EAEVAQSPRYKITEKSQAVAFWCDPISGHATLYWYRQILGQGPELLVQFQDESVVDDSQLPKDRFSAERLKGVDSTLKIQPAELGDSAMYLCASSFDGALNYEQYFGPGTRLTVT.

The V gene is TRBV4-3, the J gene TRBJ1-5; D is possibly TRBD1 (5 bases). V was clipped by 0 bases and J by 0 bases, with 6 bases between them. There are 15 residues in the CDR3. Germline V gene lookup returns CDR1 LGHNA and CDR2 YSLEER. CDR3: CASSQDGASNQPQHF. In DNA, the CDR3 is TGCGCCAGCAGCCAAGATGGGGCTAGCAATCAGCCCCAGCATTTT.

This chain uses TRBV6-6 with TRBJ1-5; D ambiguous. V was trimmed by 0 bases and J by 1 base, leaving 7 bases between them. The CDR3 consists of 15 residues. Germline lookup yields CDR1 MNHNY and CDR2 SVGAGI (reference sequence). CDR3 sequence reads: CASSYSAESNQPQHF. The CDR3 DNA sequence: TGTGCCAGCAGTTACTCAGCAGAAAGCAATCAGCCCCAGCATTTT.

The V and J genes are TRBV27 and TRBJ2-7; the D gene is possibly TRBD1 (6 bases). In germline, CDR1 is MNHEY, CDR2 SMNVEV (reference sequence). V was shortened by 5 bases and J by 2 bases, with 16 bases between the two germline ends. The CDR3 sequence is 15 residues long. The CDR3 spells CASSPPRTVTYEQYF. The CDR3 DNA reads as TGTGCCAGCAGTCCGCCTCGGACAGTAACCTACGAGCAGTACTTC.

The genes are TRBV30 and TRBJ2-1, with 10 positions matching TRBD2. V dropped 0 bases and J dropped 9; count of bases not matched to a gene: 2. The germline V gene encodes CDR1 GTSNPN and CDR2 SVGIG (reference sequence). The CDR3 length is 13 residues. The CDR3 DNA follows: TGTGCCTGGAGTGTTACTAGCGGGACTGAGCAGTTCTTC. Amino acids: CAWSVTSGTEQFF.

The chain combines TRBV5-1 with TRBJ2-4; 9 bases line up with TRBD1. Per the germline V gene, CDR1 is SGHRS and CDR2 is YFSETQ. The CDR3 extends over 13 amino acids. After removal of 5 bases from V and 6 bases from J, the junction contained 3 bases not matched to a gene. DNA of the CDR3: TGCGCCAGCAGACAGGGGGCGACAAACATTCAGTACTTC. Translating gives CASRQGATNIQYF.

The chain links TRBV30 to TRBJ1-5, with 8 positions matching TRBD1. V lost 1 base to trimming and J lost 4 bases; unmatched junction nucleotides: 9. CDR1 and CDR2 (germline): GTSNPN, SVGIG (reference sequence). CDR3 length: 16 residues. The CDR3 is CAWSAWGTGRNQPQHF. The CDR3 DNA follows: TGTGCCTGGAGTGCTTGGGGGACAGGTCGAAATCAGCCCCAGCATTTT. The entire variable domain, with the rest obtained from reference TRBV30 and TRBJ1-5, is as follows: SQTIHQWPATLVQPVGSPLSLECTVEGTSNPNLYWYRQAAGRGLQLLFYSVGIGQISSEVPQNLSASRPQDRQFILSSKKLLLSDSGFYLCAWSAWGTGRNQPQHFGDGTRLSIL.

The V call is TRBV6-5, the J call TRBJ2-7; possibly TRBD2 for D (7 bases). The CDR3 length is 15 residues. V was cut by 5 bases and J by 6 bases, with 20 bases left in between. The V gene's germline CDR1 is MNHEY and CDR2 SVGAGI. The CDR3 DNA reads TGTGCCAGCAGTCCCCAAGGAATGGGGGGGCCCGAGCAGTACTTC. Its protein product is CASSPQGMGGPEQYF.

The chain joins TRBV19 to TRBJ2-7; D is undetermined. CDR3 length: 15 residues. The germline V gene encodes CDR1 LNHDA and CDR2 SQIVND (reference sequence). V lost 2 bases and J lost 0, with 11 bases in between. The CDR3 here is CASSISPPGSYEQYF. Written as DNA, the CDR3 is TGTGCCAGTAGTATATCTCCGCCCGGCTCCTACGAGCAGTACTTC.

This CDR3 is CASSFASPVGNEQFF. Written as DNA, the CDR3 is TGCGCCAGCAGCTTCGCCAGCCCGGTGGGTAATGAGCAGTTCTTC. The chain employs TRBV5-1 and TRBJ2-1; no reliable D call. The CDR3 is 15 residues long. Trimming shortened V by 2 bases and J by 7 bases, and 16 bases separated the two germline ends. Germline lookup yields CDR1 SGHRS and CDR2 YFSETQ.

The chain employs TRBV7-2 and TRBJ2-3; TRBD2 might be the D (6 bases). In germline, CDR1 is SGHTA, CDR2 FQGNSA. V lost 1 base and J 4 bases, leaving 9 bases between the germline ends. The CDR3 totals 14 residues. This CDR3 reads CASSLGLAPDTQYF. CDR3 nucleotide sequence: TGTGCCAGCAGCTTAGGGCTAGCGCCAGATACGCAGTATTTT. Complete variable domain (other parts from reference TRBV7-2 and TRBJ2-3): GAGVSQSPSNKVTEKGKDVELRCDPISGHTALYWYRQSLGQGLEFLIYFQGNSAPDKSGLPSDRFSAERTGGSVSTLTIQRTQQEDSAVYLCASSLGLAPDTQYFGPGTRLTVL.

This chain joins TRBV10-3 and TRBJ1-1; weak D call: TRBD1 (5 bases). In germline, CDR1 is ENHRY, CDR2 SYGVKD. V lost 6 bases to trimming and J lost 1 base, with 12 bases between them. The CDR3 sequence is 14 residues long. CDR3 nucleotides: TGTGCCATCAGAAAGACAGACGGGAACACTGAAGCTTTCTTT. Translation: CAIRKTDGNTEAFF.

V and J are TRBV29-1 and TRBJ2-7; 12 bases line up with TRBD2. Germline CDR1 reads SQVTM; CDR2 reads ANQGSEA. J lost 6 bases, V lost 8 bases, and 8 bases had no gene match. The length of the CDR3 is 13 residues. In DNA, the CDR3 is TGCAGCACGACTAGCGGGGGAACCGCCGAGCAGTACTTC. Protein sequence: CSTTSGGTAEQYF.

This clone was recorded a few times. The CDR3 DNA reads as TGCGCCAGCAGCCAAGGAGGACAGTCCTACGAGCAGTACTTC. Translation: CASSQGGQSYEQYF. The rearrangement joins TRBV4-3 to TRBJ2-7; maybe TRBD1 (6 bases). Germline values: CDR1 LGHNA, CDR2 YSLEER. This CDR3 has 14 residues. Trimming left V 1 base short and J 1 base short, with 8 bases between.

The CDR3 loop reads CASSQVGTDTQYF. Written as DNA, the CDR3 is TGTGCCAGCAGCCAAGTTGGTACAGATACGCAGTATTTT. The J gene is TRBJ2-3, the V gene TRBV4-2; D gene uncertain. The CDR3 runs to 13 residues. Germline V gene sequence: CDR1 LGHNA, CDR2 YNFKEQ. Trimming stripped 1 base from V and 3 bases from J, with 5 bases between.

This rearrangement joins TRBV6-6 to TRBJ1-4; D is undetermined. Per germline, CDR1 MNHNY and CDR2 SVGAGI (reference sequence). With 2 bases removed from V and 15 bases from J, the gap between germline ends came to 13 bases. This CDR3 has 12 residues. CDR3 loop: CASSYSRDGVFF. The CDR3 bases are TGTGCCAGCAGTTACAGCCGGGATGGGGTGTTTTTT.

The rearrangement uses TRBV5-1 and TRBJ2-7; tentative D call: TRBD1 (6 bases). The V gene lost 4 bases and the J gene lost 3 bases, with 11 bases spanning the gap. The CDR3 is 13 amino acids. Per germline, CDR1 SGHRS and CDR2 YFSETQ. DNA of the CDR3: TGCGCCAGCAGCGACGGACAGTACTACGAGCAGTACTTC. Amino acid sequence: CASSDGQYYEQYF.

The rearrangement links TRBV5-4 to TRBJ1-1; D is uncertain. Germline values: CDR1 SGHNT, CDR2 YYREEE (reference sequence). The CDR3 spans 13 residues. Trimming removed 4 bases at V and 1 base at J, with 8 bases between. The CDR3 DNA sequence: TGTGCCAGCAGCCCCTCCGGGAACACTGAAGCTTTCTTT. Its protein product is CASSPSGNTEAFF.